The clone carrying this T cell receptor (beta chain) was detected many times. No antigen is known for it. The source of the sample is a study of early T cells in non-severe SARS-CoV-2 infection. Background on the study: Unsorted whole blood bulk RNA was sequenced, with unpaired chains.

Unique molecular identifiers were added to individual cDNA molecules. TCRdb re-called the 5' RACE reads with MiXCR, one entry per CDR3 protein. The sample comprises some 57,000 distinct CDR3 sequences, about a tenth of which are singletons, and 20% rests with the top ten. Germline-derived CDR1 and CDR2 are SGHRS and YFSETQ. Unmatched junction bases numbered 4, after V lost 3 bases and J lost 3 bases. This CDR3 region has 14 residues. Study results and limitations: There was a bias toward anti-spike CD8 responses in VDJdb matching, which missed private and CD4 specificities.

The chain carries TRBV5-1 and TRBJ2-3, with TRBD1 identical over 7 bases. The sequence was obtained from an adult who was a healthcare worker with PCR-confirmed SARS-CoV-2 infection or an uninfected control (not recorded which). Sequencing was carried out using whole blood. This chain's CDR3 is CASSSDRFTDTQYF. DNA of the CDR3: TGCGCCAGCAGCTCGGACAGGTTTACAGATACGCAGTATTTT. Full variable domain (missing parts from reference TRBV5-1 and TRBJ2-3): KAGVTQTPRYLIKTRGQQVTLSCSPISGHRSVSWYQQTPGQGLQFLFEYFSETQRNKGNFPGRFSGRQFSNSRSEMNVSTLELGDSALYLCASSSDRFTDTQYFGPGTRLTVL.